These 5 T cell receptor beta chains share one sample of origin, sequenced in a study of cytomegalovirus exposure and HLA in healthy donors. Method: immunoSEQ multiplex PCR; TCRdb's copy keeps in-frame clones and lacks some. The sample yields about 180,000 clones, more than 75% seen once. The sample consisted of PBMCs. The source is a woman in her twenties or thirties in good health and CMV-seronegative.

This chain connects TRBV2 to TRBJ1-6, with D tentatively TRBD1 (5 bases). Trimming took off 8 bases at V and 7 bases at J, with 12 bases between the two ends. Germline CDR1 and CDR2: SNHLY and FYNNEI. The CDR3 consists of 13 residues. This CDR3 is CASLDRRNSPLHF. CDR3 sequence (DNA): TGTGCCAGCCTAGACAGAAGAAATTCACCCCTCCACTTT. Drawing the rest from reference TRBV2 and TRBJ1-6, the complete variable domain is EPEVTQTPSHQVTQMGQEVILRCVPISNHLYFYWYRQILGQKVEFLVSFYNNEISEKSEIFDDQFSVERPDGSNFTLKIRSTKLEDSAMYFCASLDRRNSPLHFGNGTRLTVT.

This clone appeared once. The V gene is TRBV27, the J gene TRBJ1-5; 12 bases match TRBD1. From germline, CDR1 is MNHEY and CDR2 SMNVEV (reference sequence). This CDR3 is 17 amino acids long. Trimming cost V 2 bases and J 4 bases; bases outside gene matches: 6. The CDR3 loop is CASSLRGTGGGNQPQHF. The DNA for the CDR3 is TGTGCCAGCAGTTTAAGGGGGACAGGGGGCGGGAATCAGCCCCAGCATTTT.

This clone was seen just once. The V gene is TRBV5-5, the J gene TRBJ1-2; no clear D. V was clipped by 4 bases and J by 0 bases, with 7 bases between them. From germline, CDR1 is SGHKS and CDR2 YYEKEE (reference sequence). The CDR3 spans 13 residues. This CDR3 reads CASSLSSNYGYTF. The CDR3 nucleotides read TGTGCCAGCAGCCTTAGTTCTAACTATGGCTACACCTTC.

The J gene is TRBJ2-7, the V gene TRBV7-2, with no clear D. Germline V gene sequence: CDR1 SGHTA, CDR2 FQGNSA. The V gene lost 5 bases and the J gene lost 4 bases, with 12 bases spanning the gap. The CDR3 length is 13 residues. The CDR3 reads CASSRKNRYEQYF. CDR3 bases: TGTGCCAGCAGCCGAAAAAACCGGTACGAGCAGTACTTC.

V is TRBV7-2 and J is TRBJ2-1, with unresolved D. The V gene's germline CDR1 is SGHTA and CDR2 FQGNSA. CDR3 length equals 15 residues. The V and J ends lost 4 bases and 2 bases respectively, with 12 bases between them. CDR3 nucleotides: TGTGCCAGCAGCTGGATAGGCGGTCCCTACAATGAGCAGTTCTTC. Its protein product is CASSWIGGPYNEQFF.